Shown below are 19 T cell receptor beta chains from a single sample sequenced in a study of regulatory T cells in long-lasting Graves disease. Arm-PCR of CDR3 regions and iRepertoire HTBI primers were used to build TCR beta libraries. TCRdb re-called the multiplex PCR reads through MiXCR, storing one row per CDR3 protein. Of hundreds of thousands of distinct CDR3 sequences in the sample, about 16% are singletons; the top ten hold around 12%. Time point described: newly diagnosed GD, antithyroid drugs for less than 3 months. Generation of the TCR library employed RNA extracted from PBMCs. The same data also contributed to another study, on T cells in Graves' hyperthyroidism and ophthalmopathy.

Sequenced material: peripheral blood mononuclear cells (PBMCs), taken at new diagnosis, from a patient treated with antithyroid drugs. These receptors all come from a man between 18 and 29 years old with Graves disease.

Only a few counts were recorded for this clonotype. This chain's CDR3 is CASSWTGSDIQYF. The CDR3 bases are TGCGCCAGCAGCTGGACAGGGTCGGACATTCAGTACTTC. The chain has TRBV5-1 and TRBJ2-4; 8 nucleotides line up with TRBD1. In germline, CDR1 is SGHRS, CDR2 YFSETQ. The CDR3 totals 13 residues. V shed 3 bases, J shed 8 bases, and the junction held 4 bases outside the gene matches.

At least ten counts were recorded for this clonotype. V is TRBV20-1 and J is TRBJ1-5; D is ambiguous. The germline CDR1 and CDR2 sequences are DFQATT and SNEGSKA (reference sequence). There are 13 residues in the CDR3. Trimming took off 3 bases at V and 0 bases at J, with 6 bases between the two ends. CDR3 bases: TGCAGTGCTAGGAGAGATAGCAATCAGCCCCAGCATTTT. Protein product: CSARRDSNQPQHF.

This clonotype was seen many times. The chain employs TRBV7-8 and TRBJ2-1, with unresolved D. Trimming left V 5 bases short and J 1 base short, with 15 bases between. Germline CDR1 is SGHVS and CDR2 is FQNEAQ. The CDR3 is made up of 16 amino acids. The CDR3 here is CASSRLLFGSYNEQFF. The CDR3 DNA reads as TGTGCCAGCAGCCGATTACTCTTCGGGTCCTACAATGAGCAGTTCTTC.

The rearrangement links TRBV5-6 to TRBJ2-1; the D is unclear. Trimming shortened V by 1 base and J by 11 bases, and 13 bases separated the two germline ends. This CDR3 is 13 amino acids long. Germline loops: CDR1 SGHDT, CDR2 YYEEEE. In nucleotides, the CDR3 is TGTGCCAGCAGCTTGTCTCCCTTTAATAAGCAGTTCTTC. Translated, it gives CASSLSPFNKQFF.

This clonotype has ten or more counts. The chain recombines TRBV24-1 with TRBJ2-2, with 9 positions matching TRBD2. The CDR3 is 18 residues long. Looked up from germline, CDR1 is KGHDR and CDR2 is SFDVKD. With V trimmed by 5 bases and J by 0 bases, 9 bases remained unmatched. The DNA of the CDR3 is TGTGCCACCAGTGCGGCTAGCGGGACCAACACGAACACCGGGGAGCTGTTTTTT. Translated, it gives CATSAASGTNTNTGELFF.

This clonotype was observed a handful of times. The chain carries TRBV7-9 and TRBJ2-1, with 7 bases that match TRBD1. The J segment lost 2 bases and the V segment lost 5 bases, leaving 3 bases of the junction unmatched. The CDR3 contains 14 residues. Germline-derived CDR1 and CDR2 are SEHNR and FQNEAQ (reference sequence). The CDR3 nucleotides are TGTGCCAGCAGCGAGACAGGGCCCTACAATGAGCAGTTCTTC. As protein: CASSETGPYNEQFF.

This clonotype is a singleton in its sample. A much larger clone lies a single base off, so this may be a read error. The chain recombines TRBV3-1 with TRBJ2-1; 7 nucleotides match TRBD2. The ends lost 4 bases at V and 2 bases at J; junction bases unmatched: 5. This CDR3 is 15 amino acids long. Germline CDR1 LGHDT, CDR2 YNNKEL (reference sequence). CDR3 amino acids: CASSPWEGTYNEQFF. Here the CDR3 DNA reads TGTGCCAGCAGCCCCTGGGAGGGGACCTACAATGAGCAGTTCTTC.

This chain joins TRBV9 and TRBJ2-5; 8 bases are shared with TRBD2. The CDR3 sequence is 14 residues long. Germline V gene sequence: CDR1 SGDLS, CDR2 YYNGEE. V was clipped by 3 bases and J by 3 bases; unmatched bases: 4. The chain's CDR3 is CASSGAGDEETQYF. DNA for the CDR3: TGTGCCAGCAGCGGAGCGGGAGACGAAGAGACCCAGTACTTC.

V and J are TRBV27 and TRBJ2-1; 12 positions match TRBD2. Germline loops: CDR1 MNHEY, CDR2 SMNVEV (reference sequence). CDR3 length equals 13 residues. The junction had 7 bases not matched to a gene; V was cut back by 4 bases and J by 15 bases. The CDR3 bases are TGTGCCAGCAGTTCGCAGACTAGCGGGAGAAGGTTCTTC. It encodes CASSSQTSGRRFF.

The chain uses TRBV5-1 and TRBJ1-2, with 10 nucleotides matching TRBD1. V shed 3 bases, J shed 14 bases, and the junction held 16 bases outside the gene matches. CDR3 length equals 15 residues. In germline, CDR1 is SGHRS, CDR2 YFSETQ. CDR3 amino acids: CASSSQTGTGAPLTF. The CDR3 region has the DNA TGCGCCAGCAGCTCACAAACCGGGACAGGGGCACCCTTAACCTTC.

This clonotype was counted between two and nine times. V and J are TRBV27 and TRBJ2-3; D ambiguous. Trimming shortened V by 5 bases and J by 5 bases, and 8 bases separated the two germline ends. Germline-derived CDR1 and CDR2 are MNHEY and SMNVEV (reference sequence). The CDR3 consists of 12 residues. The CDR3, as DNA: TGTGCCAGCAGTGATCGACTAGATACGCAGTATTTT. Translated: CASSDRLDTQYF.

The chain employs TRBV29-1 and TRBJ2-5; 9 bases align to TRBD2. The V gene's germline CDR1 is SQVTM and CDR2 ANQGSEA. V shed 4 bases and J 5 bases; nucleotides not matched to a gene: 5. This CDR3 is 13 amino acids long. CDR3 sequence reads: CSVVGLATETQYF. CDR3 in DNA: TGCAGCGTTGTCGGACTAGCGACGGAGACCCAGTACTTC. The entire variable domain, with the rest obtained from reference TRBV29-1 and TRBJ2-5, is as follows: SAVISQKPSRDICQRGTSLTIQCQVDSQVTMMFWYRQQPGQSLTLIATANQGSEATYESGFVIDKFPISRPNLTFSTLTVSNMSPEDSSIYLCSVVGLATETQYFGPGTRLLVL.

This clonotype has a handful of counts. The chain links TRBV6-1 to TRBJ1-5; no clear D gene. The V and J ends lost 0 bases and 3 bases respectively, with 12 bases between them. The CDR3 is 16 residues long. CDR1 is MNHNS, CDR2 SASEGT, per germline. For the CDR3, the DNA is TGTGCCAGCAGTGAAGCTGAAGGTTCGGACAATCAGCCCCAGCATTTT. Translating it yields CASSEAEGSDNQPQHF.

This clonotype was observed a few times. The chain recombines TRBV5-4 with TRBJ2-7; 9 bases line up with TRBD1. J was trimmed by 6 bases and V by 4 bases; bases with no gene match: 14. Germline V gene sequence: CDR1 SGHNT, CDR2 YYREEE (reference sequence). The CDR3 has 16 amino acids. CDR3 DNA sequence: TGTGCCAGCAGCCCCCCTACCGGGACAGGGCCCTCCGAGCAGTACTTC. Encoded protein: CASSPPTGTGPSEQYF.

This clonotype was observed a handful of times. J is TRBJ1-2 and V is TRBV7-8, with 8 bases lining up with TRBD1. Germline CDR1 and CDR2: SGHVS and FQNEAQ. V trimming: 2 bases; J trimming: 3 bases; junction bases outside the gene matches: 2. The CDR3 length is 14 residues. CDR3 amino acids: CASSLLDRDYGYTF. CDR3 coding DNA: TGTGCCAGCAGCTTATTGGACAGGGACTATGGCTACACCTTC.

This clonotype was observed at least ten times. The J gene is TRBJ2-2, the V gene TRBV11-2; 11 positions match TRBD2. Germline values: CDR1 SGHAT, CDR2 FQNNGV. This CDR3 is 16 amino acids long. V trimming: 4 bases; J trimming: 1 base; junction bases outside the gene matches: 2. The CDR3 loop reads CASSSLAGGNTGELFF. The DNA of the CDR3 is TGTGCCAGCAGCTCCCTAGCGGGAGGGAACACCGGGGAGCTGTTTTTT. Complete variable domain (other parts from reference TRBV11-2 and TRBJ2-2): EAGVAQSPRYKIIEKRQSVAFWCNPISGHATLYWYQQILGQGPKLLIQFQNNGVVDDSQLPKDRFSAERLKGVDSTLKIQPAKLEDSAVYLCASSSLAGGNTGELFFGEGSRLTVL.

This chain uses TRBV4-1 with TRBJ2-2, with D maybe TRBD1 (5 bases). Trimming removed 0 bases at V and 6 bases at J, with 11 bases between. Germline CDR1 is MGHRA and CDR2 is YSYEKL. The CDR3 has 15 amino acids. For the CDR3, the DNA is TGCGCCAGCAGCCAAGAATGGGGCAGACCCGGGGAGCTGTTTTTT. Translated: CASSQEWGRPGELFF.

This clonotype occurred a few times. The chain uses TRBV5-5 and TRBJ2-1; tentative D call: TRBD2 (5 bases). The end of the DNA fits TRBJ2-5 better, so the J call may be wrong. Germline-derived CDR1 and CDR2 are SGHKS and YYEKEE (reference sequence). This CDR3 region has 17 residues. CDR3 loop: CASSLVGNGVAQETQYF. The CDR3 DNA reads as TGTGCCAGCAGCTTGGTGGGGAACGGGGTGGCCCAAGAGACCCAGTACTTC.

The rearrangement links TRBV18 to TRBJ1-2, with 8 bases matching TRBD1. The V gene's germline CDR1 is KGHSH and CDR2 LQKENI. Germline trimming cut 2 bases from V and 4 bases from J; bases unmatched to any gene: 12. The CDR3 runs to 17 residues. CDR3 in DNA: TGTGCCAGCTCACCATATAATTCTCGGACAGGGATCTATGGCTACACCTTC. This codes for CASSPYNSRTGIYGYTF.